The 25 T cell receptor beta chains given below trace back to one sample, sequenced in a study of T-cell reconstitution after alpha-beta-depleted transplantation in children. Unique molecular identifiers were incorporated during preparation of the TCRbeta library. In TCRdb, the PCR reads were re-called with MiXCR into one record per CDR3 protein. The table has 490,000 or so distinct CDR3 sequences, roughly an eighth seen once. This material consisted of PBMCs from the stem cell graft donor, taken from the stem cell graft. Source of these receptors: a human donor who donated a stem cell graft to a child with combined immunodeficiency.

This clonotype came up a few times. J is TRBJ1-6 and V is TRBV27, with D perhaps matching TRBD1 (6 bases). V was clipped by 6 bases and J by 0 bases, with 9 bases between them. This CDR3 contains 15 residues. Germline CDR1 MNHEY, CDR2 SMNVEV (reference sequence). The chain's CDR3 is CASRTDSSYNSPLHF. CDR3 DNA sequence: TGTGCCAGCAGGACGGACAGCTCCTATAATTCACCCCTCCACTTT.

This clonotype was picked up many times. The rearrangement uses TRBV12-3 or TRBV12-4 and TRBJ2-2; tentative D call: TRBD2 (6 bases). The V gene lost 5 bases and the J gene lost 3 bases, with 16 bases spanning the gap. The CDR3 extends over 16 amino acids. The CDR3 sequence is CASSPASGYDTGELFF. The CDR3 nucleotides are TGTGCCAGCAGTCCCGCGAGCGGGTACGACACCGGGGAGCTGTTTTTT.

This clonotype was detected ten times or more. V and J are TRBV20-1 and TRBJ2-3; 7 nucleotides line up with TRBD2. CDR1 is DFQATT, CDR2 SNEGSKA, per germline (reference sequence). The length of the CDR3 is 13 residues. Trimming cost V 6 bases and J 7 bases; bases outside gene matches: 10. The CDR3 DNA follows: TGCAGTGCCCCCAGCGGGGACTCCTATACGCAGTATTTT. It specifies CSAPSGDSYTQYF.

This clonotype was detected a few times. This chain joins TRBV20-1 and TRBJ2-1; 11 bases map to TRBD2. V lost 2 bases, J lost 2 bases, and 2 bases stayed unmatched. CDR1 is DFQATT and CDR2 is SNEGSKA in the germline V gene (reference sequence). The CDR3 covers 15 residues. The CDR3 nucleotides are TGCAGTGCTAGATCGGGACTAGCGGCCTACAATGAGCAGTTCTTC. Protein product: CSARSGLAAYNEQFF.

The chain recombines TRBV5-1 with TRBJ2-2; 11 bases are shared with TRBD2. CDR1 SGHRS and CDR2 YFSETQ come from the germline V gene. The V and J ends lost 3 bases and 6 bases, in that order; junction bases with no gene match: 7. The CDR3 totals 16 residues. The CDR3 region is CASSWKTSGVSGELFF. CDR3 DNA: TGCGCCAGCAGCTGGAAGACTAGCGGGGTCTCCGGGGAGCTGTTTTTT.

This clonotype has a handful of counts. The CDR3 coding sequence is TGTGCCAGCACCCGGGACCCCTCTGGAAACACCATATATTTT. This encodes CASTRDPSGNTIYF. The V gene is TRBV12-3 or TRBV12-4, the J gene TRBJ1-3, with D perhaps matching TRBD1 (5 bases). This CDR3 is built from 14 residues. V lost 7 bases to trimming and J lost 0 bases, with 10 bases between them.

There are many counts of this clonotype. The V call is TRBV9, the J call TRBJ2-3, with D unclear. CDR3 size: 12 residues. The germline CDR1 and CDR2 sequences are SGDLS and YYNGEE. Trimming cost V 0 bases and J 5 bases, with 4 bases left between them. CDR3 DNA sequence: TGTGCCAGCAGCGTAGGTCAAGATACGCAGTATTTT. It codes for CASSVGQDTQYF.

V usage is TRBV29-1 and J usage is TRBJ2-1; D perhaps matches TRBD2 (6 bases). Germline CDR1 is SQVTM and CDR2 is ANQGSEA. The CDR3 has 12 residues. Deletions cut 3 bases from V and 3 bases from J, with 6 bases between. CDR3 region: CSVERDYNEQFF. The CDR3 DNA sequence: TGCAGCGTTGAGCGGGACTACAATGAGCAGTTCTTC.

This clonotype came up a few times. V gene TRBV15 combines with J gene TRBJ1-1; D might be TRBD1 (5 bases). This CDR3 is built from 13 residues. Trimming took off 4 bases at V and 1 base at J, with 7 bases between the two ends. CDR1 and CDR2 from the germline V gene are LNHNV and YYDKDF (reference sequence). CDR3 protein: CATSKGKNTEAFF. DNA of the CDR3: TGTGCCACCAGCAAGGGGAAGAACACTGAAGCTTTCTTT.

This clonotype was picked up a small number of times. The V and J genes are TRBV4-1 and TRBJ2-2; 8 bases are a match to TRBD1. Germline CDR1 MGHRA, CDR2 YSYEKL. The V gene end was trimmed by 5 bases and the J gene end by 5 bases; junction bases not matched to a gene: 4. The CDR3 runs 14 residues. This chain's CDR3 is CASSSWTGTGELFF. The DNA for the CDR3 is TGCGCCAGCAGCTCATGGACAGGGACCGGGGAGCTGTTTTTT.

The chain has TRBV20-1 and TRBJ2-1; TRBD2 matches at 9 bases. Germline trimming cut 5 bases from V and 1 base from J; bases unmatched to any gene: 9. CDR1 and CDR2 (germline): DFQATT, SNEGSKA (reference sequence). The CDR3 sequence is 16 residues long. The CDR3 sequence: CSAPDSGRFSYNEQFF. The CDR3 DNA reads TGCAGTGCTCCCGATAGCGGGAGATTTTCCTACAATGAGCAGTTCTTC.

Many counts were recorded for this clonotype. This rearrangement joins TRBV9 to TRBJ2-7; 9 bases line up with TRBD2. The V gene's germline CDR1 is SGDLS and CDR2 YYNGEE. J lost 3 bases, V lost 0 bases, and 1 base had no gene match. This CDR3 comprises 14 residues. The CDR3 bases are TGTGCCAGCAGCGTAGGGACTAGCGACTACGAGCAGTACTTC. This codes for CASSVGTSDYEQYF. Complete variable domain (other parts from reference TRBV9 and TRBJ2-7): DSGVTQTPKHLITATGQRVTLRCSPRSGDLSVYWYQQSLDQGLQFLIQYYNGEERAKGNILERFSAQQFPDLHSELNLSSLELGDSALYFCASSVGTSDYEQYFGPGTRLTVT.

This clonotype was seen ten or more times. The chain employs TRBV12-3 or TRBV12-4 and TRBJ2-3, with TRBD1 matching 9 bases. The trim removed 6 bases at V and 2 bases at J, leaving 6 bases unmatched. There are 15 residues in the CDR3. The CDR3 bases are TGTGCCAGCAGCGCCGGGACAGGGTACACAGATACGCAGTATTTT. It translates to CASSAGTGYTDTQYF.

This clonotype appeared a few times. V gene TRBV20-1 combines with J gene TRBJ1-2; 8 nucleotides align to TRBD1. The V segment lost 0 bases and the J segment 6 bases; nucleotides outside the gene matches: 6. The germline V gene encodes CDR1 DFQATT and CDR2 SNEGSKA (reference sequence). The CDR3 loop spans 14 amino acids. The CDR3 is CSARELTGVDGYTF. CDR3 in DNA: TGCAGTGCTAGAGAGCTGACAGGGGTGGATGGCTACACCTTC.

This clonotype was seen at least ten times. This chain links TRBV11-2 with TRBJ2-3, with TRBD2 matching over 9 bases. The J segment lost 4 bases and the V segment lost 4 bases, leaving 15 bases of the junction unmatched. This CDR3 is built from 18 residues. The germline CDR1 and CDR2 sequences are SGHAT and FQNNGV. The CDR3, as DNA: TGTGCCAGCAGCTCTCGGGACCGGTCGGTAGCGGGGGCAGATACGCAGTATTTT. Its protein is CASSSRDRSVAGADTQYF.

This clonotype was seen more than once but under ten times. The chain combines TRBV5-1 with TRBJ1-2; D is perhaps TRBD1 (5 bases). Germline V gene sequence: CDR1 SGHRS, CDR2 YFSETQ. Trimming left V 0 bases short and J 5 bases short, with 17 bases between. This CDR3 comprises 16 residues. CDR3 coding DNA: TGCGCCAGCAGCTTGGCCGCCGGGGAGGAGGGGTATGGCTACACCTTC. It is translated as CASSLAAGEEGYGYTF.

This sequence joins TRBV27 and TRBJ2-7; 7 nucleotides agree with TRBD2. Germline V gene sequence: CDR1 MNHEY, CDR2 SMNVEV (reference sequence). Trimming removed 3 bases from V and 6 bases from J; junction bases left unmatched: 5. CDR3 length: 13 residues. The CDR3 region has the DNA TGTGCCAGCAGTTTGGGAGGGGCCAGCGAGCAGTACTTC. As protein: CASSLGGASEQYF.

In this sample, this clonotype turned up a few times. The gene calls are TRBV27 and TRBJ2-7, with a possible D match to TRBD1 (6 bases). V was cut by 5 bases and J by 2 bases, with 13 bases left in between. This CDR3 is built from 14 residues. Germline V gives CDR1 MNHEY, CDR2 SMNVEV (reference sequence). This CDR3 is CASSITGFAYEQYF. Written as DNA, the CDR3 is TGTGCCAGCAGTATTACAGGGTTCGCCTACGAGCAGTACTTC.

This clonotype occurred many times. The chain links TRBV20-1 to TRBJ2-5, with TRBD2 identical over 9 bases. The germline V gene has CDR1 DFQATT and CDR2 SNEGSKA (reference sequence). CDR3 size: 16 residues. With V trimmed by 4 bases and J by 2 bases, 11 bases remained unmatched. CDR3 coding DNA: TGCAGTGCTACGATGACTAGCGGAGATTCACAAGAGACCCAGTACTTC. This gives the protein CSATMTSGDSQETQYF.

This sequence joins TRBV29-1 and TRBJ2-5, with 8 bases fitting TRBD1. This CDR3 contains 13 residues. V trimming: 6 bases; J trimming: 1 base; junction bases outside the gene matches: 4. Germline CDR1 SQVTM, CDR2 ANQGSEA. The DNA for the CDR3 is TGCAGCGTCGGACAGGGATTCCAAGAGACCCAGTACTTC. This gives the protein CSVGQGFQETQYF.

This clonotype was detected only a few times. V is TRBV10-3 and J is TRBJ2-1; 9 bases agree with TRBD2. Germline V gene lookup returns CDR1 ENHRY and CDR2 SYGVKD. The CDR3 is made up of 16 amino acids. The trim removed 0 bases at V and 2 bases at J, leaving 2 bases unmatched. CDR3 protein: CAISESLAGAYNEQFF. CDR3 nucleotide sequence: TGTGCCATCAGTGAGTCCTTAGCGGGGGCCTACAATGAGCAGTTCTTC.

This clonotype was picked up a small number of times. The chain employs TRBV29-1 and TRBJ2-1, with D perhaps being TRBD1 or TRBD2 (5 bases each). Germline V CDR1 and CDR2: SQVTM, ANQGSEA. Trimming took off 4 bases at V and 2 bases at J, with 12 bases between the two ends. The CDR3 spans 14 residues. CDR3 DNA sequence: TGCAGCGTTGTGTGGGACGGAACCTACAATGAGCAGTTCTTC. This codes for CSVVWDGTYNEQFF.

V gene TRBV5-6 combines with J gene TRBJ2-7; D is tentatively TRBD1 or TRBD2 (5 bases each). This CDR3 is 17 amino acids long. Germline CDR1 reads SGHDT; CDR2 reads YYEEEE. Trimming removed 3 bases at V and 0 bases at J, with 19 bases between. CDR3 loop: CASSSSTGTASSYEQYF. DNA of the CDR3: TGTGCCAGCAGCTCGTCGACCGGGACGGCTAGCTCCTACGAGCAGTACTTC.

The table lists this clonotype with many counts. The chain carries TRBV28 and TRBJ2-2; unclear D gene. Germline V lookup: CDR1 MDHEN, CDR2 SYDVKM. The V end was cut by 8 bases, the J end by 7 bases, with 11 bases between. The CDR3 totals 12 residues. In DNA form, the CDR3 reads TGTGCCAGCGATTCCGCCGGCGGGGAGCTGTTTTTT. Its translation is CASDSAGGELFF.

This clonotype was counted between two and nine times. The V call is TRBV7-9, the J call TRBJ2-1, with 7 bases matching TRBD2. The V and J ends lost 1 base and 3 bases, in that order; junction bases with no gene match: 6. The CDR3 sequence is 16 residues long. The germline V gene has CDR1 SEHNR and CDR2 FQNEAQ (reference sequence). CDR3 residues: CASSLEGSGFYNEQFF. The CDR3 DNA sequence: TGTGCCAGCAGCTTAGAGGGTAGCGGGTTCTACAATGAGCAGTTCTTC.